Listed below are T cell receptor beta chains from one sample, sequenced in a study of blood T cell repertoires in COVID-19. Assay: immunoSEQ multiplex PCR; the TCRdb copy retains only in-frame clones and omits some. This sample has about 310,000 clones, with roughly 85% found just once. The sample comprised PBMCs or T cells enriched from blood (not recorded which). These receptors were collected from a man younger than 40 who had recovered from COVID-19. The CDR3 runs from the conserved cysteine through the conserved F or W. A D gene is named only where the DNA matches it firmly. A clone size is listed for some rows: how often the clone was seen (once, few, many), or a class if it is expanded.

cdr3_length	d_call	v_call	j_call	clone_size	cdr3_nt	cdr3_aa
13	TRBD1	TRBV6-5	TRBJ1-2	NA	TGTGCCAGCGGCCGGACAGGACACTATGGCTACACCTTC	CASGRTGHYGYTF
13	NA	TRBV29-1	TRBJ1-2	NA	TGCAGCGTTAGTGTTCCGGGGAACTATGGCTACACCTTC	CSVSVPGNYGYTF
13	TRBD1	TRBV5-1	TRBJ2-1	NA	TGCGCCAGCAGCTGGGACAGGAGGAATGAGCAGTTCTTC	CASSWDRRNEQFF
17	TRBD1	TRBV7-9	TRBJ1-2	NA	TGTGCCAGCAGCTTAGGGACAGGGGGCGGATATAACTATGGCTACACCTTC	CASSLGTGGGYNYGYTF
15	NA	TRBV5-1	TRBJ2-1	NA	TGCGCCAGCAGCTTAGGAGGGAGCTCCTACAATGAGCAGTTCTTC	CASSLGGSSYNEQFF
15	NA	TRBV7-6	TRBJ1-6	NA	TGTGCCAGCAGCTTAGATCGGGGGGATTATTCACCCCTCCACTTT	CASSLDRGDYSPLHF
13	TRBD2	TRBV5-1	TRBJ2-5	NA	TGCGCCAGCAGCTTGGTGCCTAGCGGGGCCCAGTACTTC	CASSLVPSGAQYF
17	TRBD1	TRBV5-4	TRBJ2-6	few	TGTGCCAGCAGCCAAATGGACAGGGCTCCTGGGGCCAACGTCCTGACTTTC	CASSQMDRAPGANVLTF
16	NA	TRBV12-2	TRBJ1-5	few	TGTGCAAGTCGCCCCAGGACAGGCCCCGCCGAGCAGCCCCAGCATTTT	CASRPRTGPAEQPQHF
13	NA	TRBV3-1/TRBV3-2	TRBJ2-3	NA	TGTGCCAGCAGCTCGGGCGGCGGGAATACGCAGTATTTT	CASSSGGGNTQYF
15	NA	TRBV2	TRBJ1-1	NA	TGTGCCAGCAGTGATGGGCGGGTGTGGGTCACTGAAGCTTTCTTT	CASSDGRVWVTEAFF
16	TRBD1	TRBV24-1	TRBJ2-7	NA	TGTGCCACCAGTGACCCCGCGGGACAGGGTTCCTACGAGCAGTACTTC	CATSDPAGQGSYEQYF
15	NA	TRBV2	TRBJ1-4	NA	TGTGCCAGCAGTGAAGCGGGAGGAGATAATGAAAAACTGTTTTTT	CASSEAGGDNEKLFF
14	NA	TRBV9	TRBJ2-5	NA	TGTGCCAGCAGCCCTGCCACTTACCAAGAGACCCAGTACTTC	CASSPATYQETQYF
16	TRBD1	TRBV10-3	TRBJ1-1	NA	TGTGCCATCAGTGGTACTGAATTAGGACAGGGTAGGGAAGCTTTCTTT	CAISGTELGQGREAFF
16	NA	TRBV2	TRBJ2-3	NA	TGTGCCAGCAGCAACCCGGACAGACGACGGACAGATACGCAGTATTTT	CASSNPDRRRTDTQYF
14	NA	TRBV7-2	TRBJ2-1	NA	TGTGCCAGCAGCTTTAGTGATTTTTACAATGAGCAGTTCTTC	CASSFSDFYNEQFF
16	TRBD2	TRBV5-1	TRBJ2-3	few	TGCGCCAGCAGCTTGGAACTAGCGGGGGGAGGAGATACGCAGTATTTT	CASSLELAGGGDTQYF
14	NA	TRBV7-8	TRBJ1-1	NA	TGTGCCAGCAGCTTTGGGCTTTTGAACACTGAAGCTTTCTTT	CASSFGLLNTEAFF
13	NA	TRBV12-3/TRBV12-4	TRBJ1-1	NA	TGTGCCAGCGTGCGCGGTTTCGGGGCTGAAGCTTTCTTT	CASVRGFGAEAFF
16	TRBD2	TRBV9	TRBJ2-5	once	TGTGCCAGCAGCGTAGATGGGGGGGTTAACCAAGAGACCCAGTACTTC	CASSVDGGVNQETQYF
14	NA	TRBV7-3	TRBJ2-7	NA	TGTGCCAGCAGCTGCGGGACAGCCCTTCAAAAGCAGTACTTC	CASSCGTALQKQYF
14	TRBD1	TRBV30	TRBJ2-2	NA	TGTGCCTGGGCGACAGGGATCAGCACCGGGGAGCTGTTTTTT	CAWATGISTGELFF
14	NA	TRBV7-9	TRBJ1-1	NA	TGTGCCAGCAGCTTAGGACACTTGAACACTGAAGCTTTCTTT	CASSLGHLNTEAFF
14	NA	TRBV5-1	TRBJ2-7	once	TGCGCCAGCAGCTTGGTGGTACCACACGACGAGCAGTACTTC	CASSLVVPHDEQYF
13	NA	TRBV30	TRBJ1-6	few	TGTGCCTGGAGAGAGACCTATAATTCACCCCTCCACTTT	CAWRETYNSPLHF
14	TRBD1	TRBV6-5	TRBJ1-5	NA	TGTGCCAGCAGGCTGACAGGGGACAATCAGCCCCAGCATTTT	CASRLTGDNQPQHF
16	TRBD2	TRBV7-9	TRBJ2-5	NA	TGTGCCAGCAGCTACCAACGACTAGCGACAAGAGAGACCCAGTACTTC	CASSYQRLATRETQYF
11	NA	TRBV2	TRBJ2-7	NA	TGTGCCAGCAGCCAAACCTACGAGCAGTACTTC	CASSQTYEQYF
17	NA	TRBV7-6	TRBJ2-2	NA	TGTGCCAGCAGCTTAGAAGTCGCGGGGGCGAGCACCGGGGAGCTGTTTTTT	CASSLEVAGASTGELFF
18	TRBD1	TRBV6-1	TRBJ2-7	NA	TGTGCCAGCAGTGAACGTTTTCCGACAGGGTTGGTCCGCTACGAGCAGTACTTC	CASSERFPTGLVRYEQYF
13	TRBD1	TRBV6-5	TRBJ1-3	NA	TGTGCCAACCCGACAGGGGCTGGAAACACCATATATTTT	CANPTGAGNTIYF
13	NA	TRBV3-1/TRBV3-2	TRBJ2-3	NA	TGTGCCAGCAGCCAAGTTCCGGGAGATACGCAGTATTTT	CASSQVPGDTQYF
14	TRBD1	TRBV13	TRBJ1-1	NA	TGTGCCAGCAGCTCCCAGGACAGGGAGGAGGAAGCTTTCTTT	CASSSQDREEEAFF
14	TRBD1	TRBV6-5	TRBJ1-5	few	TGTGCCAGCAGCCACAGGGGAGCGGTTAAGCCCCAGCATTTT	CASSHRGAVKPQHF
14	TRBD1	TRBV7-2	TRBJ2-7	NA	TGTGCCAGCAGCTTAGGGACAGGGACCCTCGAGCAGTACTTC	CASSLGTGTLEQYF
14	NA	TRBV25-1	TRBJ1-6	NA	TGTGCCAGCAGTGAATGGACTGAGAATTCACCCCTCCACTTT	CASSEWTENSPLHF
16	TRBD2	TRBV5-4	TRBJ2-1	NA	TGTGCCATCGAGAACGCCGGGAGGGGGTTTGGGAATGAGCAGTTCTTC	CAIENAGRGFGNEQFF
15	TRBD1	TRBV9	TRBJ2-7	NA	TGTGCCAGCAGCGCCCAGGGACAGCTTCGCAACGAGCAGTACTTC	CASSAQGQLRNEQYF
16	TRBD2	TRBV7-8	TRBJ2-5	NA	TGTGCCAGCAGCACCAAGGGGCGGGGGAATCAAGAGACCCAGTACTTC	CASSTKGRGNQETQYF
14	NA	TRBV5-1	TRBJ1-2	few	TGCGCCAGCAGCCCCGGGGGTTTGGTCTATGGCTACACCTTC	CASSPGGLVYGYTF
13	NA	TRBV5-4	TRBJ1-5	few	TGTGCCAGCAGCTTTGGGTCGCGCGGGCCCCAGCATTTT	CASSFGSRGPQHF
16	NA	TRBV7-8	TRBJ1-4	NA	TGTGCCAGCAGCGTGCTCGGACAGCCTCGACCTGAAAAACTGTTTTTT	CASSVLGQPRPEKLFF
15	TRBD1	TRBV3-1/TRBV3-2	TRBJ1-2	NA	TGTGCCAGCAGCCGGGGACAGGTTCTTAACTATGGCTACACCTTC	CASSRGQVLNYGYTF
15	NA	TRBV7-6	TRBJ2-1	once	TGTGCCAGCAGCTTAACTGCTGGCTCCTACAATGAGCAGTTCTTC	CASSLTAGSYNEQFF
18	NA	TRBV6-1	TRBJ1-6	NA	TGTGCCAGCAGTGAACGGGGGGATATTAGCTCCTATAATTCACCCCTCCACTTT	CASSERGDISSYNSPLHF
17	TRBD1	TRBV19	TRBJ2-6	NA	TGTGCCAGTAGTATGGGGCAGGGGGTCTCTGGGGCCAACGTCCTGACTTTC	CASSMGQGVSGANVLTF
14	NA	TRBV9	TRBJ1-4	NA	TGTGCCAGCAGCGCACCAGGGGTACATGAAAAACTGTTTTTT	CASSAPGVHEKLFF
15	NA	TRBV5-1	TRBJ1-1	NA	TGCGCCAGCAGCGGTACAGGGAACATGAACACTGAAGCTTTCTTT	CASSGTGNMNTEAFF
18	TRBD1	TRBV7-9	TRBJ2-3	NA	TGTGCCAGCAGCTTACCCTCTCGACAGGGGAATAGACCCGATACGCAGTATTTT	CASSLPSRQGNRPDTQYF